The clone carrying this T cell receptor beta chain was counted ten times or more. The data belong to a study of Graves' ophthalmopathy and Graves' hyperthyroidism. Background on the study: Peripheral blood was gathered at the point of initial diagnosis, before any treatment started.

Reliance was placed on clinical symptoms, serum thyroxine, TRAb, thyroid ultrasound and orbital computed tomography for diagnosis. TCR beta CDR3 regions were amplified from RNA transcripts. HTBI-primed RT-PCR formed the first round, and a multiplex PCR formed the second. TCRdb analysed the multiplex PCR reads with MiXCR anew, one entry per CDR3 protein. The sample lists under 400,000 distinct CDR3 sequences, about a sixth occurring once. The sequencing input was peripheral blood. The receptor comes from an adult man with Graves' ophthalmopathy.

The CDR3 loop reads CASSLFPETQYF. Written as DNA, the CDR3 is TGTGCCAGCAGCTTATTTCCAGAGACCCAGTACTTC. The chain employs TRBV7-2 and TRBJ2-5; D is uncertain. The V end was cut by 2 bases, the J end by 4 bases, with 5 bases between. Germline V gives CDR1 SGHTA, CDR2 FQGNSA. CDR3 length equals 12 residues.